Listed here is a single T cell receptor (beta chain). This record belongs to a study of OX40 agonist ivuxolimab in advanced cancers. Study-wide background: Antecedent anti-PD-1, anti-PD-L1 or anti-CTLA-4 therapy was permissible, with 40% having received some.

Sequencing used immunoSEQ multiplex PCR; TCRdb keeps in-frame clones, though not all of them. The data contain more than 65,000 clones, 80% to 95% of them singletons. CDR3 size: 14 residues. V was cut by 7 bases and J by 1 base, with 13 bases left in between. CDR1 is SNHLY and CDR2 is FYNNEI in the germline V gene. The sample consisted of CD4+ or CD8+ T cells sorted from blood, taken in a trial of the OX40 agonist ivuxolimab. The TCR sequence derives from an adult with an advanced solid tumor such as melanoma, head and neck, liver or kidney cancer. The V call is TRBV2, the J call TRBJ1-1; D is undetermined. In DNA, the CDR3 is TGTGCCAGCACTGGTCGGGCAGAGAACACTGAAGCTTTCTTT. Its translation is CASTGRAENTEAFF.